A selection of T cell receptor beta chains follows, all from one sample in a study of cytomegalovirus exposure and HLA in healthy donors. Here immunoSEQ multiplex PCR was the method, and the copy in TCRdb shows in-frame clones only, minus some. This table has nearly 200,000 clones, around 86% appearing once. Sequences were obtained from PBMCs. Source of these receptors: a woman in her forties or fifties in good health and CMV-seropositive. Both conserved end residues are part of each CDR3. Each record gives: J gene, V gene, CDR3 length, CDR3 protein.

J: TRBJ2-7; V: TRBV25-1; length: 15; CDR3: CASSEGQGAFYEQYF
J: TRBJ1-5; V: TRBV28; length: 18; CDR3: CASSFSRPDRLENQPQHF
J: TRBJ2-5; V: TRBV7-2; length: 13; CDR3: CASSTGTGETQYF
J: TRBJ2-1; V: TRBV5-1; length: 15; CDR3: CASFRDGQSYNEQFF
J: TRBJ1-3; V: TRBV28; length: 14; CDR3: CASSLPGTADTIYF
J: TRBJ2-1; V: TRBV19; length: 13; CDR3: CASSIQAVNEQFF
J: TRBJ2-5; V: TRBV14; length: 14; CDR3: CASSQFSGLETQYF
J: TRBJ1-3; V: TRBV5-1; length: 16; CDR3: CASSLGRAVTGNTIYF
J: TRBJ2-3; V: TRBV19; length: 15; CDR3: CASSSDAGTTDTQYF
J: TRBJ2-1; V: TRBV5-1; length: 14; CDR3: CASSYRDRANEQFF